This TCR beta chain derives from a study of cytomegalovirus exposure and HLA in healthy donors. General study points: In vitro testing confirmed a few CMV-associated chains as specific for CMV antigens. According to a subsequent analysis, TCR clusters identified in the first cohort showed a tendency to co-occur across the approximately 110 validation repertoires.

The data were produced by immunoSEQ multiplex PCR, yet TCRdb's version contains in-frame clones alone and is incomplete. The sample consists of 200,000 or so clones, roughly 88% of them appearing once. This clone has just one count. Its target is unknown. This CDR3 is built from 16 residues. Losses at the gene ends were 5 bases for V and 5 bases for J; bases not matched to a gene: 6. CDR1 is KGHSH and CDR2 is LQKENI in the germline V gene. The gene calls are TRBV18 and TRBJ2-3; TRBD2 matches at 14 bases. The source of this sequence is a woman in her 30s in good health and CMV-seropositive. The specimen was PBMCs. The CDR3 sequence: CASSATSGRAGDTQYF. CDR3 nucleotides: TGTGCCAGCTCAGCGACTAGCGGGAGGGCAGGAGATACGCAGTATTTT. The entire variable domain, with the rest obtained from reference TRBV18 and TRBJ2-3, is as follows: NAGVMQNPRHLVRRRGQEARLRCSPMKGHSHVYWYRQLPEEGLKFMVYLQKENIIDESGMPKERFSAEFPKEGPSILRIQQVVRGDSAAYFCASSATSGRAGDTQYFGPGTRLTVL.